The 22 T cell receptor beta chains listed next were all sequenced from one sample in a study of neoadjuvant anti-PD-1 for oral cavity cancer. The assay was immunoSEQ multiplex PCR, and TCRdb's table has in-frame clones only and misses some. The profile shows around 67,000 clones, roughly nine tenths of them singletons. The time point denotes: after neoadjuvant nivolumab, at surgical resection. This specimen consisted of PBMCs, obtained after nivolumab (anti-PD-1) treatment. These receptors were taken from a person aged 40 to 85 with oral cavity squamous cell carcinoma.

The V gene is TRBV6-1, the J gene TRBJ1-4; 9 bases fit TRBD1. The CDR3 loop spans 14 amino acids. The V gene end was trimmed by 3 bases and the J gene end by 7 bases; junction bases not matched to a gene: 3. CDR1 MNHNS and CDR2 SASEGT come from the germline V gene. The CDR3 protein is CASSEDRGGEKLFF. CDR3 nucleotide sequence: TGTGCCAGCAGTGAGGACAGGGGTGGTGAAAAACTGTTTTTT.

This chain joins TRBV7-3 and TRBJ2-3, with a weak D call TRBD1 (5 bases). This CDR3 is built from 13 residues. Germline-derived CDR1 and CDR2 are SGHTA and FQGTGA. V was clipped by 0 bases and J by 8 bases, with 9 bases between them. The CDR3 sequence: CASSLTQGSTQYF. CDR3 DNA: TGTGCCAGCAGCTTAACCCAGGGAAGTACGCAGTATTTT.

The chain combines TRBV6-1 with TRBJ2-1; no firm D call. Germline values: CDR1 MNHNS, CDR2 SASEGT. The CDR3 length is 16 residues. Trimming cost V 4 bases and J 0 bases, with 13 bases left between them. This CDR3 is CASSVSPSSSYNEQFF. The CDR3 nucleotides are TGTGCCAGCAGTGTGAGCCCATCAAGCTCCTACAATGAGCAGTTCTTC.

The chain joins TRBV30 to TRBJ1-2; D gene unclear. The CDR3 runs to 13 residues. Trimming pared 8 bases from V and 0 bases from J, leaving 13 bases between. Germline CDR1 reads GTSNPN; CDR2 reads SVGIG (reference sequence). In DNA form, the CDR3 reads TGTGCCGTCCTCCCCCCAGCTAACTATGGCTACACCTTC. Translated, it gives CAVLPPANYGYTF.

The rearrangement links TRBV12-5 to TRBJ1-5; D not resolved. Germline V CDR1 and CDR2: LGHNT, FRNRAP. V was trimmed by 0 bases and J by 3 bases, leaving 15 bases between them. The CDR3 runs 17 residues. The CDR3 bases are TGTGCTAGTGGTTTGGTTAACCTCGAGGCAGCCAATCAGCCCCAGCATTTT. Its protein product is CASGLVNLEAANQPQHF.

This chain uses TRBV10-3 with TRBJ2-7; D perhaps matches TRBD2 (5 bases). The CDR3 is 13 amino acids. Germline V gene data show CDR1 as ENHRY and CDR2 as SYGVKD. V lost 8 bases and J lost 7, with 18 bases in between. The CDR3 region is CAISERRKEEQYF. CDR3 bases: TGTGCCATCTCGGAGCGGCGGAAGGAGGAGCAGTACTTC.

The chain combines TRBV5-4 with TRBJ2-5, with TRBD2 identical over 13 bases. The CDR3 runs to 18 residues. With 3 bases clipped from V and 0 bases from J, the junction kept 8 bases outside the gene matches. In germline, CDR1 is SGHNT, CDR2 YYREEE (reference sequence). DNA for the CDR3: TGTGCCAGCAGCTCGGGACTAGCGGGGACATCATACCAAGAGACCCAGTACTTC. This codes for CASSSGLAGTSYQETQYF.

The gene calls are TRBV5-4 and TRBJ1-2, with D uncertain. V was trimmed by 4 bases and J by 2 bases, leaving 15 bases between them. CDR3 length equals 15 residues. The V gene's germline CDR1 is SGHNT and CDR2 YYREEE (reference sequence). CDR3 sequence: CASSHPTAANYGYTF. The CDR3, as DNA: TGTGCCAGCAGCCATCCAACGGCGGCGAACTATGGCTACACCTTC.

The chain has TRBV19 and TRBJ1-1, with D tentatively TRBD1 (6 bases). Trimming pared 7 bases from V and 0 bases from J, leaving 18 bases between. The CDR3 is 16 residues long. Germline CDR1 LNHDA, CDR2 SQIVND (reference sequence). CDR3 sequence reads: CASMVSTGQMNTEAFF. The CDR3 DNA reads as TGTGCCAGTATGGTGTCGACAGGACAAATGAACACTGAAGCTTTCTTT.

The DNA of the CDR3 is TGTGCCAGCAGCTTAGGCGCGAGCAATCAGCCCCAGCATTTT. As protein: CASSLGASNQPQHF. The rearrangement uses TRBV13 and TRBJ1-5; D gene ambiguous. Germline V gene data show CDR1 as PRHDT and CDR2 as FYEKMQ (reference sequence). CDR3 length equals 14 residues. V dropped 0 bases and J dropped 1 base, with 4 bases sitting between them.

The chain has TRBV4-1 and TRBJ2-2; no firm D call. The germline CDR1 and CDR2 sequences are MGHRA and YSYEKL. This CDR3 region has 17 residues. V was shortened by 2 bases and J by 6 bases, with 19 bases between the two germline ends. CDR3 sequence (DNA): TGCGCCAGCAGCCAAATCCGAGTTGTGCACGGCTCCGGGGAGCTGTTTTTT. Translated, it gives CASSQIRVVHGSGELFF.

The sample holds one count of this clone. This sequence joins TRBV18 and TRBJ1-2; TRBD1 agrees at 8 bases. The ends lost 5 bases at V and 0 bases at J; junction bases unmatched: 5. CDR1 and CDR2 from the germline V gene are KGHSH and LQKENI. The CDR3 runs to 15 residues. CDR3 in amino acids: CASSAMTGANYGYTF. CDR3 DNA: TGTGCCAGCTCAGCGATGACAGGGGCTAACTATGGCTACACCTTC.

This clone has more than one count but fewer than ten. The rearrangement joins TRBV19 to TRBJ1-1; the D is unclear. Germline values: CDR1 LNHDA, CDR2 SQIVND (reference sequence). Trimming removed 2 bases at V and 0 bases at J, with 7 bases between. The CDR3 is made up of 14 amino acids. The CDR3 region is CASSITQLNTEAFF. CDR3 coding DNA: TGTGCCAGTAGTATAACACAGCTGAACACTGAAGCTTTCTTT.

This clone was picked up one time. The CDR3 sequence is CASSLAQSTGELFF. CDR3 nucleotides: TGTGCCAGCAGCTTAGCGCAAAGCACCGGGGAGCTGTTTTTT. The chain carries TRBV7-7 and TRBJ2-2; D not certain. This CDR3 has 14 residues. Per germline, CDR1 SSHAT and CDR2 FNYEAQ (reference sequence). The ends were cut back, 0 bases at V and 4 bases at J, with 6 bases in the middle.

This clone came up once. This rearrangement joins TRBV4-1 to TRBJ2-7; 7 bases map to TRBD1. The CDR3 has 13 amino acids. With 3 bases clipped from V and 8 bases from J, the junction kept 7 bases outside the gene matches. Germline V CDR1 and CDR2: MGHRA, YSYEKL. This CDR3 reads CASSQETGLKQYF. The CDR3 coding sequence is TGCGCCAGCAGCCAGGAGACAGGGTTAAAGCAGTACTTC.

The genes are TRBV9 and TRBJ1-3; D gene ambiguous. The CDR3 has 13 amino acids. Germline values: CDR1 SGDLS, CDR2 YYNGEE. The V end was cut by 4 bases, the J end by 4 bases, with 9 bases between. CDR3 DNA sequence: TGTGCCAGCAGCACCGCCGGGGGAAACACCATATATTTT. Translation: CASSTAGGNTIYF. Full variable domain (outside the CDR3, taken from reference TRBV9 and TRBJ1-3): DSGVTQTPKHLITATGQRVTLRCSPRSGDLSVYWYQQSLDQGLQFLIQYYNGEERAKGNILERFSAQQFPDLHSELNLSSLELGDSALYFCASSTAGGNTIYFGEGSWLTVV.

This clone appeared a few times. The chain joins TRBV27 to TRBJ1-5; TRBD1 might be the D (6 bases). This CDR3 has 14 amino acids. Trimming stripped 3 bases from V and 8 bases from J, with 14 bases between. Germline CDR1 and CDR2: MNHEY and SMNVEV (reference sequence). CDR3 DNA sequence: TGTGCCAGCAGTTTCGGGACAACGGGGGAGCCCCAGCATTTT. Protein sequence: CASSFGTTGEPQHF.

The V and J genes are TRBV30 and TRBJ1-1; no definite D call. The germline CDR1 and CDR2 sequences are GTSNPN and SVGIG (reference sequence). The CDR3 covers 10 residues. Trimming cost V 5 bases and J 8 bases, with 9 bases left between them. The CDR3 nucleotides are TGTGCCTGGGGGTGGCAGGAAGCTTTCTTT. Its translation is CAWGWQEAFF.

This clone occurred once. The chain couples TRBV7-3 to TRBJ1-2; D not certain. CDR3 length: 12 residues. Germline loops: CDR1 SGHTA, CDR2 FQGTGA. Trimming pared 3 bases from V and 4 bases from J, leaving 6 bases between. The CDR3 sequence is CASSLDGYGYTF. CDR3 sequence (DNA): TGTGCCAGCAGCTTGGACGGCTATGGCTACACCTTC.

This clone was recorded only once. V gene TRBV7-9 combines with J gene TRBJ2-3, with 11 bases identical to TRBD1. Germline CDR1 and CDR2: SEHNR and FQNEAQ (reference sequence). J lost 2 bases, V lost 4 bases, and 2 bases had no gene match. The CDR3 runs 15 residues. As DNA, the CDR3 is TGTGCCAGCAGCTCGGGACAGGGGGACACAGATACGCAGTATTTT. It translates to CASSSGQGDTDTQYF.

The V call is TRBV19, the J call TRBJ2-5; D is tentatively TRBD1 or TRBD2 (5 bases each). The V and J ends lost 3 bases and 5 bases respectively, with 22 bases between them. Germline values: CDR1 LNHDA, CDR2 SQIVND (reference sequence). This CDR3 comprises 17 residues. As DNA, the CDR3 is TGTGCCAGTAGTATGGGACCGGACCCCATATACCTGGAGACCCAGTACTTC. Protein product: CASSMGPDPIYLETQYF.

J is TRBJ1-4 and V is TRBV30; 9 bases are a match to TRBD1. CDR1 GTSNPN and CDR2 SVGIG come from the germline V gene (reference sequence). The CDR3 extends over 17 amino acids. The ends lost 7 bases at V and 0 bases at J; junction bases unmatched: 12. The DNA for the CDR3 is TGTGCCTCCCGTCCGGGACAGGGCCTTGCAACTAATGAAAAACTGTTTTTT. Protein: CASRPGQGLATNEKLFF.